Presented here are 23 T cell receptor beta chains from one specimen sequenced in a study of response to subunit inactivated influenza vaccine. TCRdb re-called the RT-PCR reads through MiXCR, storing one row per CDR3 protein. This sample has 500,000 to 650,000 distinct CDR3 sequences; 7.6% occur once, and the top ten carry 13%. Material: PBMCs from blood, obtained less than 30 months after vaccination. These receptors originate from a man aged 50 to 69 who received an inactivated influenza vaccine.

This clonotype came up a few times. The chain links TRBV12-3 or TRBV12-4 to TRBJ2-3, with TRBD2 identical over 15 bases. With V trimmed by 5 bases and J by 4 bases, 7 bases remained unmatched. The CDR3 is made up of 17 amino acids. The CDR3, as DNA: TGTGCCAGCAGTCCGCGGACTAGCGGGGGGGCCCCAGATACGCAGTATTTT. Its protein product is CASSPRTSGGAPDTQYF.

J is TRBJ2-7 and V is TRBV28; 8 bases line up with TRBD2. The CDR3 length is 14 residues. Germline CDR1 and CDR2: MDHEN and SYDVKM. V was clipped by 7 bases and J by 2 bases; unmatched bases: 7. CDR3: CASIPRGLAYEQYF. CDR3 coding DNA: TGTGCCAGCATCCCCCGGGGACTAGCCTACGAGCAGTACTTC.

V gene TRBV5-1 combines with J gene TRBJ1-1; the match to TRBD1 covers 7 bases. The junction had 19 bases not matched to a gene; V was cut back by 5 bases and J by 0 bases. This CDR3 is built from 19 residues. Germline assignment: CDR1 SGHRS and CDR2 YFSETQ. CDR3 loop: CASRQSQGQPSFLNTEAFF. As DNA, the CDR3 is TGCGCCAGCAGGCAATCCCAGGGACAGCCATCGTTTTTGAACACTGAAGCTTTCTTT.

A note on this clonotype: The CDR3 end shows no conserved phenylalanine or tryptophan, and so a read error is likely. The J gene is TRBJ2-2, the V gene TRBV10-3; D is undetermined. The CDR3 loop spans 13 amino acids. CDR1 is ENHRY and CDR2 is SYGVKD in the germline V gene. The ends were cut back, 0 bases at V and 5 bases at J, with 4 bases in the middle. The CDR3 DNA reads TGTGCCATCAGTGAGTCGGGAACCGGGGAGCTGTTTTCT. Encoded protein: CAISESGTGELFS.

This clonotype appeared a few times. The V and J genes are TRBV7-2 and TRBJ2-7; a possible D gene is TRBD2 (5 bases). Germline V gene data show CDR1 as SGHTA and CDR2 as FQGNSA. With 1 base removed from V and 1 base from J, the gap between germline ends came to 8 bases. The CDR3 is 14 amino acids. CDR3 coding DNA: TGTGCCAGCAGCTTAGAGCGGAGGTCCTACGAGCAGTACTTC. Protein product: CASSLERRSYEQYF.

Ten or more counts support this clonotype. V and J are TRBV5-6 and TRBJ2-5; TRBD2 is a possible D gene (5 bases). The ends were cut back, 0 bases at V and 7 bases at J, with 28 bases in the middle. This CDR3 contains 19 residues. Germline assignment: CDR1 SGHDT and CDR2 YYEEEE. DNA of the CDR3: TGTGCCAGCAGCTTGGTCCCGTCCCAGGTTTCTGGGAGAGGAGCGACCCAGTACTTC. Protein: CASSLVPSQVSGRGATQYF.

The chain combines TRBV20-1 with TRBJ2-1; D perhaps matches TRBD2 (5 bases). Trimming removed 3 bases at V and 2 bases at J, with 14 bases between. This CDR3 spans 15 amino acids. Germline lookup yields CDR1 DFQATT and CDR2 SNEGSKA (reference sequence). CDR3 residues: CSARDSPGPYNEQFF. The CDR3 DNA follows: TGCAGTGCTAGGGACTCCCCGGGTCCCTACAATGAGCAGTTCTTC.

This clonotype has more than one count but fewer than ten. The rearrangement links TRBV12-3 or TRBV12-4 to TRBJ1-2, with no clear D. The germline V and J ends were trimmed by 6 bases and 7 bases, with 15 bases remaining between them. This CDR3 has 13 amino acids. CDR3 sequence: CASRRGGTAGYTF. CDR3 coding DNA: TGTGCCAGCAGGCGGGGAGGAACAGCTGGCTACACCTTC.

This clonotype was observed at least ten times. The chain joins TRBV5-1 to TRBJ2-1; D tentatively fits TRBD1 or TRBD2 (5 bases each). The V gene's germline CDR1 is SGHRS and CDR2 YFSETQ. The CDR3 contains 16 residues. V shed 5 bases and J shed 2 bases, with 17 bases lying between them. The CDR3 here is CASSQGGGGPYNEQFF. CDR3 sequence (DNA): TGCGCCAGCAGTCAGGGTGGTGGGGGACCCTACAATGAGCAGTTCTTC.

The rearrangement uses TRBV2 and TRBJ2-7; 12 bases are a match to TRBD2. V was clipped by 7 bases and J by 0 bases; unmatched bases: 16. CDR3 length: 19 residues. The germline V gene encodes CDR1 SNHLY and CDR2 FYNNEI. Written as DNA, the CDR3 is TGTGCCAGCACTCCGAACGTACTAGCGGGAGGCCCCATCTCCTACGAGCAGTACTTC. This translates into CASTPNVLAGGPISYEQYF.

This clonotype appeared many times. The genes are TRBV12-3 or TRBV12-4 and TRBJ2-1; 9 positions agree with TRBD1. The V and J ends lost 5 bases and 11 bases, in that order; junction bases with no gene match: 4. This CDR3 contains 12 residues. CDR3 amino acids: CASSPGQGQQFF. In nucleotides, the CDR3 is TGTGCCAGCAGTCCGGGACAGGGTCAGCAGTTCTTC.

The genes are TRBV4-1 and TRBJ1-2, with TRBD1 matching 12 bases. The germline CDR1 and CDR2 sequences are MGHRA and YSYEKL. J gave up 6 bases and V 1 base, and 6 bases lay outside the gene matches. The CDR3 has 16 amino acids. CDR3 DNA sequence: TGCGCCAGCAGCCAAGTTGGGACAGGGGGCCGGGATGGCTACACCTTC. Residues: CASSQVGTGGRDGYTF.

In its sample, this clonotype was seen many times. This sequence joins TRBV20-1 and TRBJ1-6; no definite D call. Germline loops: CDR1 DFQATT, CDR2 SNEGSKA (reference sequence). Trimming removed 5 bases at V and 5 bases at J, with 16 bases between. This CDR3 has 15 amino acids. This CDR3 reads CSARLAGLNNSPLHF. The CDR3 coding sequence is TGCAGTGCTCGCCTCGCAGGACTAAATAATTCACCCCTCCACTTT.

This clonotype was counted a few times. The genes are TRBV7-8 and TRBJ2-1; 8 bases align to TRBD1. The V gene's germline CDR1 is SGHVS and CDR2 FQNEAQ. CDR3 length equals 15 residues. J lost 7 bases, V lost 7 bases, and 12 bases had no gene match. The CDR3 is CASILNRDRQNEQFF. The DNA for the CDR3 is TGTGCCAGCATCCTGAACCGGGACAGGCAGAATGAGCAGTTCTTC. Drawing the rest from reference TRBV7-8 and TRBJ2-1, the complete variable domain is GAGVSQSPRYKVAKRGQDVALRCDPISGHVSLFWYQQALGQGPEFLTYFQNEAQLDKSGLPSDRFFAERPEGSVSTLKIQRTQQEDSAVYLCASILNRDRQNEQFFGPGTRLTVL.

At least ten counts were recorded for this clonotype. The chain links TRBV6-2 or TRBV6-3 to TRBJ2-7; D gene uncertain. CDR1 is MNHEY, CDR2 SVGEGT, per germline. The V gene lost 0 bases and the J gene lost 5 bases, with 8 bases spanning the gap. The CDR3 covers 13 residues. CDR3 in amino acids: CASSYSPGHEQYF. The CDR3 DNA sequence: TGTGCCAGCAGTTACTCACCCGGGCACGAGCAGTACTTC.

The chain employs TRBV20-1 and TRBJ1-6; no clear D. This CDR3 contains 12 residues. V was clipped by 3 bases and J by 5 bases, with 5 bases between them. Germline CDR1 is DFQATT and CDR2 is SNEGSKA (reference sequence). This CDR3 is CSASQNNSPLHF. CDR3 bases: TGCAGTGCTAGCCAGAATAATTCACCCCTCCACTTT.

This clonotype was detected only a few times. V usage is TRBV24-1 and J usage is TRBJ2-5, with D unclear. Looked up from germline, CDR1 is KGHDR and CDR2 is SFDVKD. Trimming shortened V by 9 bases and J by 2 bases, and 12 bases separated the two germline ends. CDR3 length equals 13 residues. The DNA for the CDR3 is TGTGCCACCTCTTTCTTGATTCAAGAGACCCAGTACTTC. As protein: CATSFLIQETQYF.

This clonotype was detected only a few times. The chain carries TRBV7-2 and TRBJ2-5, with 7 bases matching TRBD1. The CDR3 is made up of 15 amino acids. Germline CDR1 SGHTA, CDR2 FQGNSA. J lost 6 bases, V lost 5 bases, and 12 bases had no gene match. CDR3 amino acids: CASSEMPDRVQTQYF. CDR3 coding DNA: TGTGCCAGCAGCGAGATGCCCGACAGGGTTCAGACCCAGTACTTC. The variable domain in full, with the rest retrieved from reference TRBV7-2 and TRBJ2-5, is GAGVSQSPSNKVTEKGKDVELRCDPISGHTALYWYRQSLGQGLEFLIYFQGNSAPDKSGLPSDRFSAERTGGSVSTLTIQRTQQEDSAVYLCASSEMPDRVQTQYFGPGTRLLVL.

The J gene is TRBJ2-7, the V gene TRBV15, with 7 bases aligning to TRBD1. The CDR3 loop spans 17 amino acids. The V gene end was trimmed by 4 bases and the J gene end by 2 bases; junction bases not matched to a gene: 14. Germline V gives CDR1 LNHNV, CDR2 YYDKDF (reference sequence). The CDR3 DNA reads as TGTGCCACCAGCATTTTTGCTTCAGGGACAGACCCCTACGAGCAGTACTTC. Its translation: CATSIFASGTDPYEQYF.

This clonotype was seen ten or more times. The chain carries TRBV4-1 and TRBJ2-7; TRBD1 agrees at 7 bases. This CDR3 comprises 16 residues. The V segment lost 1 base and the J segment 2 bases; nucleotides outside the gene matches: 8. CDR1 is MGHRA and CDR2 is YSYEKL in the germline V gene. CDR3 sequence (DNA): TGCGCCAGCAGCCAAGCAGGGGACAGCGTAACCTACGAGCAGTACTTC. This sequence encodes CASSQAGDSVTYEQYF.

There are many counts of this clonotype. The gene calls are TRBV27 and TRBJ2-3; 15 nucleotides line up with TRBD2. This CDR3 region has 16 residues. V lost 4 bases to trimming and J lost 4 bases; unmatched junction nucleotides: 3. Per germline, CDR1 MNHEY and CDR2 SMNVEV (reference sequence). The CDR3 loop reads CASSSGTSGGSDTQYF. The CDR3 DNA follows: TGTGCCAGCAGTTCTGGGACTAGCGGGGGGTCAGATACGCAGTATTTT.

The chain couples TRBV2 to TRBJ2-3; 7 bases align to TRBD2. Trimming removed 6 bases from V and 0 bases from J; junction bases left unmatched: 6. CDR3 length equals 15 residues. The germline gives CDR1 SNHLY, CDR2 FYNNEI. The CDR3 DNA sequence: TGTGCCAGCAGGAACTCGGGACTAAGCACAGATACGCAGTATTTT. It translates to CASRNSGLSTDTQYF. Combining the CDR3 with reference TRBV2 and TRBJ2-3 gives the whole variable domain EPEVTQTPSHQVTQMGQEVILRCVPISNHLYFYWYRQILGQKVEFLVSFYNNEISEKSEIFDDQFSVERPDGSNFTLKIRSTKLEDSAMYFCASRNSGLSTDTQYFGPGTRLTVL.

This clonotype was recorded at least ten times. V gene TRBV20-1 combines with J gene TRBJ1-5; 10 bases line up with TRBD1. From germline, CDR1 is DFQATT and CDR2 SNEGSKA (reference sequence). V dropped 8 bases and J dropped 3; count of bases not matched to a gene: 10. This CDR3 is 15 amino acids long. The CDR3 loop is CSFKAGTGANQPQHF. The CDR3 DNA reads TGCAGTTTCAAGGCCGGGACAGGGGCCAATCAGCCCCAGCATTTT.